The 31 T cell receptor beta chains reported below all come from one sample, sequenced in a study of blood T cell repertoires in COVID-19. The table came from immunoSEQ multiplex PCR; TCRdb's copy has only in-frame clones and leaves some out. The sample has a few hundred thousand clones, 89% seen once. The material sequenced was peripheral blood. The receptor source for this set is a man younger than 35 who had recovered from COVID-19.

This chain links TRBV11-3 with TRBJ2-3, with D possibly being TRBD2 (6 bases). The V and J ends lost 4 bases and 2 bases respectively, with 10 bases between them. This CDR3 region has 14 residues. The germline V gene has CDR1 SGHNT and CDR2 YENEEA. CDR3 amino acids: CASSSWGDTDTQYF. The CDR3 DNA is TGTGCCAGCAGCTCTTGGGGGGACACAGATACGCAGTATTTT.

This clone was recorded only once. The chain joins TRBV5-1 to TRBJ1-2, with a tentative D call TRBD1 (6 bases). Germline CDR1 and CDR2: SGHRS and YFSETQ. The CDR3 is 13 amino acids. V was shortened by 4 bases and J by 1 base, with 8 bases between the two germline ends. The CDR3, as DNA: TGCGCCAGCAGCGTGGACAGTAACTATGGCTACACCTTC. Protein sequence: CASSVDSNYGYTF.

The chain is built from TRBV2 and TRBJ1-4; TRBD1 matches at 8 bases. Germline lookup yields CDR1 SNHLY and CDR2 FYNNEI. The CDR3 is 14 amino acids. V gave up 4 bases and J gave up 2 bases; unmatched junction bases: 0. The CDR3 protein is CASSGQGTNEKLFF. Here the CDR3 DNA reads TGTGCCAGCAGTGGACAGGGGACTAATGAAAAACTGTTTTTT.

The chain links TRBV25-1 to TRBJ2-7; 7 positions match TRBD1. The J segment lost 3 bases and the V segment lost 0 bases, leaving 5 bases of the junction unmatched. CDR3 length equals 15 residues. The V gene's germline CDR1 is MGHDK and CDR2 SYGVNS. CDR3 loop: CASSEYRSGGYEQYF. Here the CDR3 DNA reads TGTGCCAGCAGTGAATATCGGTCAGGGGGCTACGAGCAGTACTTC.

The chain combines TRBV11-2 with TRBJ1-1; 7 bases match TRBD1. Germline assignment: CDR1 SGHAT and CDR2 FQNNGV. After removal of 5 bases from V and 1 base from J, the junction contained 4 bases not matched to a gene. This CDR3 has 14 amino acids. Written as DNA, the CDR3 is TGTGCCAGCAGCCTCAGGGGGGCGAACACTGAAGCTTTCTTT. It codes for CASSLRGANTEAFF. The full variable domain, rest sourced from reference TRBV11-2 and TRBJ1-1, is EAGVAQSPRYKIIEKRQSVAFWCNPISGHATLYWYQQILGQGPKLLIQFQNNGVVDDSQLPKDRFSAERLKGVDSTLKIQPAKLEDSAVYLCASSLRGANTEAFFGQGTRLTVV.

Here the CDR3 DNA reads TGCGCCAGCAGCTGGGGACTAGCGGGAGGGGTAGATACGCAGTATTTT. Encoded protein: CASSWGLAGGVDTQYF. The J gene is TRBJ2-3, the V gene TRBV5-1; TRBD2 agrees at 16 bases. The CDR3 extends over 16 amino acids. The J segment lost 5 bases and the V segment lost 3 bases, leaving 3 bases of the junction unmatched. Germline V lookup: CDR1 SGHRS, CDR2 YFSETQ.

This rearrangement joins TRBV25-1 to TRBJ2-3; D is unresolved. Trimming stripped 2 bases from V and 2 bases from J, with 5 bases between. Germline V lookup: CDR1 MGHDK, CDR2 SYGVNS. The CDR3 runs to 13 residues. Written as DNA, the CDR3 is TGTGCCAGCAGTGAACAGGTCACAGATACGCAGTATTTT. Its protein is CASSEQVTDTQYF.

The chain links TRBV11-3 to TRBJ1-1; D unresolved. This CDR3 is 13 amino acids long. Germline assignment: CDR1 SGHNT and CDR2 YENEEA. Deletions cut 5 bases from V and 1 base from J, with 8 bases between. The CDR3 sequence: CASSPEANTEAFF. The CDR3 region has the DNA TGTGCCAGCAGCCCCGAAGCGAACACTGAAGCTTTCTTT.

CDR3 region: CASSESPMESPLHF. For the CDR3, the DNA is TGTGCCAGCAGTGAATCGCCTATGGAGTCACCCCTCCACTTT. This chain links TRBV2 with TRBJ1-6; no clear D. Trimming took off 2 bases at V and 10 bases at J, with 12 bases between the two ends. Germline lookup yields CDR1 SNHLY and CDR2 FYNNEI. CDR3 length: 14 residues.

This chain uses TRBV3-1 (or the pseudogene TRBV3-2) with TRBJ2-7; D is ambiguous. This CDR3 is 13 amino acids long. The V and J ends lost 0 bases and 10 bases respectively, with 13 bases between them. From germline, CDR1 is LGHDT and CDR2 YNNKEL (reference sequence). The DNA of the CDR3 is TGTGCCAGCAGCCAAGATTTACGAGCAACTCAGTACTTC. This encodes CASSQDLRATQYF.

The chain couples TRBV2 to TRBJ1-1; D gene unclear. V shed 3 bases and J shed 1 base, with 3 bases lying between them. The CDR3 totals 12 residues. Germline CDR1 is SNHLY and CDR2 is FYNNEI. The CDR3 region is CASSDRNTEAFF. The CDR3 DNA follows: TGTGCCAGCAGTGACAGGAACACTGAAGCTTTCTTT.

The rearrangement uses TRBV9 and TRBJ2-7, with TRBD1 matching 8 bases. Germline V gene data show CDR1 as SGDLS and CDR2 as YYNGEE. V gave up 4 bases and J gave up 4 bases; unmatched junction bases: 7. This CDR3 comprises 14 residues. CDR3: CASSISDREYEQYF. DNA of the CDR3: TGTGCCAGCAGCATCTCGGACAGGGAATACGAGCAGTACTTC.

The chain uses TRBV15 and TRBJ1-3; D perhaps matches TRBD1 (6 bases). The germline V and J ends were trimmed by 0 bases and 0 bases, with 9 bases remaining between them. The CDR3 loop spans 16 amino acids. Germline CDR1 reads LNHNV; CDR2 reads YYDKDF (reference sequence). The CDR3 DNA reads as TGTGCCACCAGCAGAGATCGGACAGCCTCTGGAAACACCATATATTTT. Residues: CATSRDRTASGNTIYF. Combining the CDR3 with reference TRBV15 and TRBJ1-3 gives the whole variable domain DAMVIQNPRYQVTQFGKPVTLSCSQTLNHNVMYWYQQKSSQAPKLLFHYYDKDFNNEADTPDNFQSRRPNTSFCFLDIRSPGLGDTAMYLCATSRDRTASGNTIYFGEGSWLTVV.

This chain connects TRBV2 to TRBJ2-7; D remains unclear. Deletions cut 5 bases from V and 2 bases from J, with 7 bases between. CDR1 is SNHLY, CDR2 FYNNEI, per germline. The CDR3 is 12 residues long. The CDR3 sequence is CASSYLAYEQYF. DNA of the CDR3: TGTGCCAGCAGTTACTTAGCCTACGAGCAGTACTTC.

V is TRBV4-1 and J is TRBJ1-2; unclear D gene. The ends were cut back, 1 base at V and 4 bases at J, with 7 bases in the middle. The CDR3 is made up of 13 amino acids. The germline CDR1 and CDR2 sequences are MGHRA and YSYEKL. The CDR3 loop reads CASSQVGGYGYTF. DNA of the CDR3: TGCGCCAGCAGCCAAGTCGGAGGCTATGGCTACACCTTC.

V gene TRBV4-3 combines with J gene TRBJ2-7; perhaps TRBD1 as D (6 bases). Germline V CDR1 and CDR2: LGHNA, YSLEER. The CDR3 runs 17 residues. V lost 0 bases, J lost 2 bases, and 17 bases lay in between. The CDR3 spells CASSQDPMGRGPYEQYF. The CDR3 DNA is TGCGCCAGCAGCCAAGATCCCATGGGCAGGGGACCCTACGAGCAGTACTTC.

The rearrangement links TRBV5-1 to TRBJ2-3, with 13 bases identical to TRBD2. Losses at the gene ends were 5 bases for V and 6 bases for J; bases not matched to a gene: 6. Germline CDR1 is SGHRS and CDR2 is YFSETQ. This CDR3 spans 15 amino acids. The CDR3 DNA is TGCGCCAGCAGTCGGGGACTAGCGGGGATCGATACGCAGTATTTT. Translated, it gives CASSRGLAGIDTQYF.

The chain is built from TRBV29-1 and TRBJ2-1, with 7 bases aligning to TRBD2. After removal of 7 bases from V and 0 bases from J, the junction contained 12 bases not matched to a gene. The CDR3 extends over 16 amino acids. Germline loops: CDR1 SQVTM, CDR2 ANQGSEA. This CDR3 reads CSGSGAKKSSYNEQFF. The CDR3 DNA is TGCAGCGGCAGCGGGGCGAAAAAGAGCTCCTACAATGAGCAGTTCTTC.

The rearrangement joins TRBV18 to TRBJ1-2, with D tentatively TRBD1 (5 bases). Trimming removed 2 bases at V and 2 bases at J, with 12 bases between. CDR1 and CDR2 from the germline V gene are KGHSH and LQKENI. The CDR3 is 15 amino acids. This chain's CDR3 is CASSPVQGENYGYTF. CDR3 DNA: TGTGCCAGCTCACCAGTTCAAGGGGAAAACTATGGCTACACCTTC.

The genes are TRBV6-5 and TRBJ1-6; 7 bases are a match to TRBD1. The V segment lost 0 bases and the J segment 10 bases; nucleotides outside the gene matches: 9. The CDR3 totals 16 residues. Germline-derived CDR1 and CDR2 are MNHEY and SVGAGI. CDR3 nucleotide sequence: TGTGCCAGCAGTTACTCGATTTCAGGGGGAGTGTCACCCCTCCACTTT. This translates into CASSYSISGGVSPLHF.

About this clone: This specimen includes other DNA sequences encoding the same CDR3. The chain joins TRBV7-6 to TRBJ1-1; D is uncertain. Trimming shortened V by 2 bases and J by 4 bases, and 8 bases separated the two germline ends. This CDR3 is built from 13 residues. Germline-derived CDR1 and CDR2 are SGHVS and FNYEAQ. This CDR3 is CASSLSGSTEAFF. CDR3 nucleotides: TGTGCCAGCAGCTTATCGGGGTCCACTGAAGCTTTCTTT.

The chain recombines TRBV25-1 with TRBJ1-2, with D perhaps matching TRBD1 (5 bases). The germline CDR1 and CDR2 sequences are MGHDK and SYGVNS. V was cut by 1 base and J by 7 bases, with 13 bases left in between. The CDR3 has 14 amino acids. CDR3 sequence reads: CASSEWGDRAGYTF. CDR3 DNA sequence: TGTGCCAGCAGTGAATGGGGGGATCGGGCTGGCTACACCTTC.

Only one count was recorded for this clone. The chain has TRBV6-5 and TRBJ2-3, with 9 bases lining up with TRBD1. The germline CDR1 and CDR2 sequences are MNHEY and SVGAGI. V gave up 5 bases and J gave up 2 bases; unmatched junction bases: 5. The CDR3 has 15 residues. In nucleotides, the CDR3 is TGTGCCAGCAGTAGGGGGACAGGGTTCACAGATACGCAGTATTTT. This encodes CASSRGTGFTDTQYF.

The chain links TRBV5-1 to TRBJ2-7, with TRBD2 matching 7 bases. The CDR3 extends over 15 amino acids. The germline V gene encodes CDR1 SGHRS and CDR2 YFSETQ. The junction had 11 bases not matched to a gene; V was cut back by 8 bases and J by 0 bases. CDR3: CASHRLREGSYEQYF. The CDR3 nucleotides read TGCGCCAGTCATAGGTTGAGGGAGGGCTCCTACGAGCAGTACTTC.

The chain carries TRBV4-2 and TRBJ2-2; 11 bases agree with TRBD1. Germline V lookup: CDR1 LGHNA, CDR2 YNFKEQ. V lost 5 bases, J lost 1 base, and 6 bases stayed unmatched. There are 17 residues in the CDR3. The CDR3 DNA reads as TGTGCCAGCAGCACCCGGGGACAGGGGGTGAACACCGGGGAGCTGTTTTTT. This codes for CASSTRGQGVNTGELFF.

The genes are TRBV7-9 and TRBJ2-3; 9 bases match TRBD2. This CDR3 is built from 16 residues. Germline V lookup: CDR1 SEHNR, CDR2 FQNEAQ (reference sequence). With V trimmed by 0 bases and J by 2 bases, 3 bases remained unmatched. The CDR3 here is CASSLARGRATDTQYF. For the CDR3, the DNA is TGTGCCAGCAGCTTAGCCCGCGGGAGGGCCACAGATACGCAGTATTTT.

The V call is TRBV27, the J call TRBJ1-1; 8 nucleotides match TRBD1. The ends lost 3 bases at V and 5 bases at J; junction bases unmatched: 8. CDR3 length: 15 residues. The germline V gene has CDR1 MNHEY and CDR2 SMNVEV (reference sequence). CDR3 DNA sequence: TGTGCCAGCAGTTTCGAACAGGGGGGGCTAACTGAAGCTTTCTTT. It is translated as CASSFEQGGLTEAFF.

The chain employs TRBV5-5 and TRBJ2-2; D is unclear. Germline V gives CDR1 SGHKS, CDR2 YYEKEE (reference sequence). Trimming pared 4 bases from V and 1 base from J, leaving 11 bases between. This CDR3 is 15 amino acids long. CDR3 bases: TGTGCCAGCAGCGGCCTGACGGGGAACACCGGGGAGCTGTTTTTT. It translates to CASSGLTGNTGELFF.

The rearrangement uses TRBV4-3 and TRBJ2-3; no clear D. The CDR3 runs to 14 residues. V was trimmed by 4 bases and J by 2 bases, leaving 10 bases between them. The germline V gene has CDR1 LGHNA and CDR2 YSLEER. The CDR3 protein is CASSLVTPTDTQYF. The CDR3 region has the DNA TGCGCCAGCAGCCTCGTGACTCCCACAGATACGCAGTATTTT.

The CDR3 DNA reads as TGTGCCAGTAGCTCCGGAGGGTTGGGGGAGCTGTTTTTT. Translation: CASSSGGLGELFF. The chain employs TRBV19 and TRBJ2-2; TRBD2 might be the D (6 bases). This CDR3 is 13 amino acids long. The V end lost 6 bases, the J end lost 8 bases, and 13 bases lay between the germline ends. Germline V CDR1 and CDR2: LNHDA, SQIVND (reference sequence). The entire variable domain, with the rest obtained from reference TRBV19 and TRBJ2-2, is as follows: DGGITQSPKYLFRKEGQNVTLSCEQNLNHDAMYWYRQDPGQGLRLIYYSQIVNDFQKGDIAEGYSVSREKKESFPLTVTSAQKNPTAFYLCASSSGGLGELFFGEGSRLTVL.

The rearrangement links TRBV9 to TRBJ2-1; 7 bases line up with TRBD1. Per the germline V gene, CDR1 is SGDLS and CDR2 is YYNGEE. Germline trimming cut 4 bases from V and 7 bases from J; bases unmatched to any gene: 11. The CDR3 totals 15 residues. Written as DNA, the CDR3 is TGTGCCAGCAGCCCCCGACAGGGTGTGGGGAATGAGCAGTTCTTC. Translation: CASSPRQGVGNEQFF.